This T cell receptor beta chain was recorded in a study of blood T cell repertoires in COVID-19. About the research overall: There were acute and convalescent COVID-19 samples, and they came from the United States, Italy and Spain. T cells, B-cell-depleted T cells, or PBMCs supplied cDNA or gDNA.

The V and J ends lost 0 bases and 3 bases respectively, with 8 bases between them. The CDR3 runs to 13 residues. Germline values: CDR1 GTSNPN, CDR2 SVGIG (reference sequence). In the original processing: Estimation of nucleated cell counts was performed using reference gene primer amplification. Method: immunoSEQ multiplex PCR; TCRdb's copy keeps in-frame clones and lacks some. V, J and clone size reflect that table, while D and trimming were determined from the DNA. Among under 250,000 clones, about 85% were seen once, and the ten largest hold roughly 5.3%. This clone was picked up one time. Other nucleotide sequences in the sample specify the same CDR3.

The sequence came from an older woman who had recovered from COVID-19. The gene calls are TRBV30 and TRBJ1-1, with no clear D. The material sequenced was peripheral blood. The DNA for the CDR3 is TGTGCCTGGAGTGTAAAGTCGGACACTGAAGCTTTCTTT. Translated: CAWSVKSDTEAFF.